This TCR beta chain was captured in a study of ipilimumab plus nivolumab after autologous stem cell transplantation listed by TCRdb under 2021. Regarding the complete study: A median of roughly five ipilimumab doses and fewer than ten nivolumab doses was received by trial patients. The intent-to-treat population of the trial was made up of 30 to 40 patients. Patients with high-risk diffuse large B cell lymphoma, mature T cell lymphoma, or multiple myeloma undergoing autologous transplant were enrolled in the trial. High-risk transplant-naive patients and patients relapsing within 3 years of a first autologous transplant were included in the myeloma cohort.

The method behind the library was the immunoSEQ multiplex PCR assay. TCRdb re-hosts the immuneACCESS table, in-frame sequences only. Its copies lack some clones; in the studies checked, an unresolved V gene accounts for under half of them, and the cause for the rest is not known. This sample gives some 40,000 clones in total; 80% to 95% of them show up just once. Clones ranked in the top ten supply roughly 0.87% of the sample. A word on this clone: The clone's antigen remains unknown. Base qualities are not recorded, but no much larger clone differs from it by a single base.

Checkpoint therapy began 14 to 28 days after autologous transplant, with ipilimumab given at 1 mg/kg intravenously on day 1 of selected weeks. The nivolumab dose was 3 mg/kg intravenously, delivered on day 1 of weeks 1, 4, 7, 10, and every two weeks through week 26. This Phase Ib clinical trial tested ipilimumab plus nivolumab, a combined checkpoint inhibition, as consolidation after autologous stem cell transplantation. On the study overall, not on this receptor specifically: The authors stated that profiles of the T cell receptor repertoire, regulatory T cell phenotype and gut microbiota provided a biologic rationale for studying this approach further. Combined checkpoint inhibition appeared tolerable as post-transplant consolidation, according to the authors' conclusion.

At the junction V is shortened by 7 bases and J by 3 bases, with 18 bases in between. According to the germline V gene, CDR1 reads SGHVS and CDR2 reads FNYEAQ. The CDR3 spans 16 residues, from the cysteine through the phenylalanine. Only the CDR3 DNA is retained, 48 bases long and in frame from the first base. The origin of this receptor is a male donor with multiple myeloma. The sample consisted of PBMCs, taken in a trial of ipilimumab plus nivolumab as post-transplant consolidation. Recombination linked TRBV7-6 to TRBJ2-2; the D gene is possibly TRBD1, with 5 bases matching. The CDR3 sequence is CASTLQGAGYTGELFF. The DNA is TGTGCCAGCACCCTACAAGGGGCAGGGTACACCGGGGAGCTGTTTTTT.